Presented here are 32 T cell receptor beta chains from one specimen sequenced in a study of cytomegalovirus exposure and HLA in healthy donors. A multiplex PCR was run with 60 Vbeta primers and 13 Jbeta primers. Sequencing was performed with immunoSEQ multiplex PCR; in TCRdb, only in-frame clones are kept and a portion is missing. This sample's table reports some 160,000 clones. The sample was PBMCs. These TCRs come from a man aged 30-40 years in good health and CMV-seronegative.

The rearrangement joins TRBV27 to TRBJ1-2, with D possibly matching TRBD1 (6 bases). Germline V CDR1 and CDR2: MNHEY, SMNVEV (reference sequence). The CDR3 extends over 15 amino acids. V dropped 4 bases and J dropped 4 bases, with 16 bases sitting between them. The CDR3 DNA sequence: TGTGCCAGCAGTTCCAACGGACAGATGGGCTATGGCTACACCTTC. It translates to CASSSNGQMGYGYTF.

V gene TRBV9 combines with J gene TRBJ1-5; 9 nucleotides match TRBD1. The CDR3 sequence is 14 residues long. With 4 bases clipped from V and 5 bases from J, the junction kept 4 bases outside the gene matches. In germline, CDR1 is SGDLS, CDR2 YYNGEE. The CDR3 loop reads CASSNTGGYQPQHF. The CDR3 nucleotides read TGTGCCAGCAGCAACACAGGGGGCTATCAGCCCCAGCATTTT.

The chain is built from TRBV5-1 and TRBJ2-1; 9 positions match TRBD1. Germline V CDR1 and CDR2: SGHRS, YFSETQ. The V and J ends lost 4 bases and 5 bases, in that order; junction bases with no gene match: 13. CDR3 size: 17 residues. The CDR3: CASSVKGQGAGDNEQFF. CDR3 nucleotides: TGCGCCAGCAGCGTGAAGGGACAGGGCGCAGGGGACAATGAGCAGTTCTTC.

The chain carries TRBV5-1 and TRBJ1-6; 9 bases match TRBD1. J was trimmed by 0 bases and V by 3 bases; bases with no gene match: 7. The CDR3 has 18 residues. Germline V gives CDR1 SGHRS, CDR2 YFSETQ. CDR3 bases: TGCGCCAGCAGCTCAACCGGGACAGGGAGCTCCTATAATTCACCCCTCCACTTT. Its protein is CASSSTGTGSSYNSPLHF.

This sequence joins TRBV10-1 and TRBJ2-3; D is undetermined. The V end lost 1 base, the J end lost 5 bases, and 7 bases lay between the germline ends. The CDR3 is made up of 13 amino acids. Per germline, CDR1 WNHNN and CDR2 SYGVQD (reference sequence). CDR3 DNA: TGCGCCAGCAGTGAGTTAAGAGGAGATACGCAGTATTTT. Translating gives CASSELRGDTQYF.

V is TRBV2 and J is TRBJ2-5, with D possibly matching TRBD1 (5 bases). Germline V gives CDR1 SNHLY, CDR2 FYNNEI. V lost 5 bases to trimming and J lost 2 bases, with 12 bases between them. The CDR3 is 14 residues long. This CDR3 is CASSPTVPQETQYF. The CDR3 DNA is TGTGCCAGCAGTCCGACAGTGCCTCAAGAGACCCAGTACTTC.

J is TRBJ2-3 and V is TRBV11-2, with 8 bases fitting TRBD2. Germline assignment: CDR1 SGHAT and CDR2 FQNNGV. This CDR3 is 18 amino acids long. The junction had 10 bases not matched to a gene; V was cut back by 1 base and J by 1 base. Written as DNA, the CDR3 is TGTGCCAGCAGCTTAGGCTCCGGCGGGAGGACGGGCACAGATACGCAGTATTTT. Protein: CASSLGSGGRTGTDTQYF. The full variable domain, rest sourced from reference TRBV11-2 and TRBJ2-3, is EAGVAQSPRYKIIEKRQSVAFWCNPISGHATLYWYQQILGQGPKLLIQFQNNGVVDDSQLPKDRFSAERLKGVDSTLKIQPAKLEDSAVYLCASSLGSGGRTGTDTQYFGPGTRLTVL.

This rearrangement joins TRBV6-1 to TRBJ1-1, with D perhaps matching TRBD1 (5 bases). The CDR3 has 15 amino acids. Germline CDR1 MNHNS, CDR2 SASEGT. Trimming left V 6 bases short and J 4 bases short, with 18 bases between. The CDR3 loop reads CASRLYTGSPTEAFF. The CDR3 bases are TGTGCCAGCAGATTATATACAGGTTCTCCCACTGAAGCTTTCTTT.

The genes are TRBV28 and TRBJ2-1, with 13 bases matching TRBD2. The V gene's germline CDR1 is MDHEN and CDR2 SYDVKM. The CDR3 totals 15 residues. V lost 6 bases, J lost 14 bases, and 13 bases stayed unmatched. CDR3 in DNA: TGTGCCAGCAGCCGCCGGACTAGCGGGAGACCCACCAAGTTCTTC. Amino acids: CASSRRTSGRPTKFF. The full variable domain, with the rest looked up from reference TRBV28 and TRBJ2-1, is DVKVTQSSRYLVKRTGEKVFLECVQDMDHENMFWYRQDPGLGLRLIYFSYDVKMKEKGDIPEGYSVSREKKERFSLILESASTNQTSMYLCASSRRTSGRPTKFFGPGTRLTVL.

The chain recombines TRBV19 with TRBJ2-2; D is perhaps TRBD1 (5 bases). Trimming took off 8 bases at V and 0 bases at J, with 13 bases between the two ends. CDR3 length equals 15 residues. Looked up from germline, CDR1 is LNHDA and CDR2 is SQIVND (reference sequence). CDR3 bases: TGTGCCAGTGGGGCGAGACACACGAACACCGGGGAGCTGTTTTTT. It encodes CASGARHTNTGELFF.

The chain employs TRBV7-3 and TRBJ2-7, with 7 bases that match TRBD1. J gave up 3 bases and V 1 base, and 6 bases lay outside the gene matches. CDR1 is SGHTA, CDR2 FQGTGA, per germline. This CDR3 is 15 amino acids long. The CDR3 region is CASSLRAGTDYEQYF. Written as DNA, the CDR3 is TGTGCCAGCAGCTTAAGGGCCGGGACAGACTACGAGCAGTACTTC.

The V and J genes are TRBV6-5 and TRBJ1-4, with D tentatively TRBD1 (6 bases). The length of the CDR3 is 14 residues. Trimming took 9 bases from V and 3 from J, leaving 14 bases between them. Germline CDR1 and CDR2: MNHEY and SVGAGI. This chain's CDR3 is CASQGGRANEKLFF. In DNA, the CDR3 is TGTGCCAGTCAAGGGGGGAGGGCTAATGAAAAACTGTTTTTT.

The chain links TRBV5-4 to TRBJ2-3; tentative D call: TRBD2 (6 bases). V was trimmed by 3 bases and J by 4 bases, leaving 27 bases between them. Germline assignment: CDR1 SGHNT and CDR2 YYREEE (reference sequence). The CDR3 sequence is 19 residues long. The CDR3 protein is CASSSAPSAPQLRADTQYF. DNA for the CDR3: TGTGCCAGCAGCTCGGCCCCTAGCGCCCCCCAACTCAGGGCAGATACGCAGTATTTT.

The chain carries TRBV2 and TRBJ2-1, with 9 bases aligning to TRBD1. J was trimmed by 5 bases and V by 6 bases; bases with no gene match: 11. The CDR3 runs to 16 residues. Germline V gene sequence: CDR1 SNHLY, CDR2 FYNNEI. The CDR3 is CASRVRTGGGNNEQFF. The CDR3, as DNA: TGTGCCAGCAGAGTCCGTACAGGGGGCGGCAACAATGAGCAGTTCTTC.

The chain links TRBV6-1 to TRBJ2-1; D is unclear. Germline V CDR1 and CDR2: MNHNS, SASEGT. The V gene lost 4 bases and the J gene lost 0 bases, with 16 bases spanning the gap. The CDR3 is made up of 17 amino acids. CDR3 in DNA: TGTGCCAGCAGTGTATTAAGACTGACGAGCTCCTACAATGAGCAGTTCTTC. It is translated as CASSVLRLTSSYNEQFF.

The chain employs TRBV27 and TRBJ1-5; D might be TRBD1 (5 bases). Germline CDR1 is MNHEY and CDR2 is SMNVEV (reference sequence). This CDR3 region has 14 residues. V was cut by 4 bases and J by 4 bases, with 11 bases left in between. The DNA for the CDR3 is TGTGCCAGCAGTTCTCAGGGATGGAATCAGCCCCAGCATTTT. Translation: CASSSQGWNQPQHF.

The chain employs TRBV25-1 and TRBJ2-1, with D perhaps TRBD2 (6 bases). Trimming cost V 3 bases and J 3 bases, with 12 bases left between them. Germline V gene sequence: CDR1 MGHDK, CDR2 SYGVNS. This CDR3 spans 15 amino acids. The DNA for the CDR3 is TGTGCCAGCAGTGACTCCGGGAGTTTCTACAATGAGCAGTTCTTC. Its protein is CASSDSGSFYNEQFF. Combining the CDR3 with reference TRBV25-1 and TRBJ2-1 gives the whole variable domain EADIYQTPRYLVIGTGKKITLECSQTMGHDKMYWYQQDPGMELHLIHYSYGVNSTEKGDLSSESTVSRIRTEHFPLTLESARPSHTSQYLCASSDSGSFYNEQFFGPGTRLTVL.

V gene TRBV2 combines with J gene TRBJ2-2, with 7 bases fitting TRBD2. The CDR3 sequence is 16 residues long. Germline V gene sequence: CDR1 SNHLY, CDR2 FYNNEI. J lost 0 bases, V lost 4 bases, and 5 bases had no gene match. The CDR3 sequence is CASSGGEGANTGELFF. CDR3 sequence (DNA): TGTGCCAGCAGTGGGGGGGAGGGAGCGAACACCGGGGAGCTGTTTTTT.

For the CDR3, the DNA is TGTGCCAGCAGCCAGGAGGTCCGGCTGTTTTTT. Its translation is CASSQEVRLFF. The rearrangement joins TRBV7-8 to TRBJ1-4; D not certain. Looked up from germline, CDR1 is SGHVS and CDR2 is FQNEAQ. The CDR3 is made up of 11 amino acids. V lost 5 bases to trimming and J lost 14 bases, with 12 bases between them.

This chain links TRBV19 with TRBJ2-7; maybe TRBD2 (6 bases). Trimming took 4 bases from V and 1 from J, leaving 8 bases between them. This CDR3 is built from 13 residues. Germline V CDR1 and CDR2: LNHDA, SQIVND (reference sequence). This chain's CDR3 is CASSSGTSYEQYF. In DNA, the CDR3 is TGTGCCAGTAGTAGCGGGACGTCCTACGAGCAGTACTTC.

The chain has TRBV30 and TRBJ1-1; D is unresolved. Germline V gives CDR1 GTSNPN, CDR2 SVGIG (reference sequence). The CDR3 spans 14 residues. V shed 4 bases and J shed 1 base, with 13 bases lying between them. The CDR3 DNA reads TGTGCCTGGACGGGAGTCCCAGAGAACACTGAAGCTTTCTTT. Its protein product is CAWTGVPENTEAFF.

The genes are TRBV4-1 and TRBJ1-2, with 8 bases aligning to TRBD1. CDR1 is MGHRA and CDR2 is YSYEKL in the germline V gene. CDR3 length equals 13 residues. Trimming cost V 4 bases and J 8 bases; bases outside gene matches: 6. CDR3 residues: CASSPQGAVGYTF. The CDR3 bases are TGCGCCAGCAGCCCTCAGGGGGCAGTGGGCTACACCTTC.

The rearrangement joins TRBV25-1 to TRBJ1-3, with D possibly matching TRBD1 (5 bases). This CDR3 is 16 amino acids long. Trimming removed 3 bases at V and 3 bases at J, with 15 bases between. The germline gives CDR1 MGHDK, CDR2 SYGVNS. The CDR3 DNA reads TGTGCCAGCAGTGAGTCCCAGGGTTCTTTTGGAAACACCATATATTTT. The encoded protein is CASSESQGSFGNTIYF.

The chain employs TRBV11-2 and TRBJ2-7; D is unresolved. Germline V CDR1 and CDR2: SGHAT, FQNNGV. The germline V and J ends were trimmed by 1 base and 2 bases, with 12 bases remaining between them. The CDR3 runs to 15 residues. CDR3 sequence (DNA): TGTGCCAGCAGCTTAGGGAACCAAGGAGCCTACGAGCAGTACTTC. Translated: CASSLGNQGAYEQYF.

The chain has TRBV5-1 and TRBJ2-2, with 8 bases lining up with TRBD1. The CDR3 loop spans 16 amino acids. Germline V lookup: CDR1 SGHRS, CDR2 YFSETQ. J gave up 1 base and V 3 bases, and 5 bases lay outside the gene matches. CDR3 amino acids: CASSSNGQGNTGELFF. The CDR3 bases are TGCGCCAGCAGCTCAAATGGACAGGGGAACACCGGGGAGCTGTTTTTT.

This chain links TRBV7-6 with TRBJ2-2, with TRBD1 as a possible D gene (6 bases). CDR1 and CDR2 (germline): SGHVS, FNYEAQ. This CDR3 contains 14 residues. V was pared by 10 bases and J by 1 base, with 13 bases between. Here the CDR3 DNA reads TGTGCCATCGGACAGTTTCGGAACACCGGGGAGCTGTTTTTT. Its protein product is CAIGQFRNTGELFF.

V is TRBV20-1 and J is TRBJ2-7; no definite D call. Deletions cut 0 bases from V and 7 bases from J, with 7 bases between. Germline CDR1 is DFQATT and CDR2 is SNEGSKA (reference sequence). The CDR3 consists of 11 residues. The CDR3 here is CSARDTREQYF. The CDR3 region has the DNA TGCAGTGCTAGAGATACGAGGGAGCAGTACTTC.

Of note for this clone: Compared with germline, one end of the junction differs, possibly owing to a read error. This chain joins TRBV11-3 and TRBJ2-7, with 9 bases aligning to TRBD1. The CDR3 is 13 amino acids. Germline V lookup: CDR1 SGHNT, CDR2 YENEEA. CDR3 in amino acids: CASSKYVRDRVHF. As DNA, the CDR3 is TGTGCCAGCAGCAAGTACGTCCGGGACAGGGTGCACTTC.

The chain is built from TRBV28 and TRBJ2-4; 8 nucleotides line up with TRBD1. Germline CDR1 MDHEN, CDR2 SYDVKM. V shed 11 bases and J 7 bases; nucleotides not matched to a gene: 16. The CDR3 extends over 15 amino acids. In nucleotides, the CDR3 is TGTGCCTGCACAATGACAGGGGCGGGTTTGAACATTCAGTACTTC. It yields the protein CACTMTGAGLNIQYF.

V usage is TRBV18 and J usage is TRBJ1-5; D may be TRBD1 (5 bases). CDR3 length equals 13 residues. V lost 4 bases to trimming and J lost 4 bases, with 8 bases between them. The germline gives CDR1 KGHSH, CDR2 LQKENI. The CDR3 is CASSLNRNQPQHF. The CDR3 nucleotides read TGTGCCAGCTCACTCAACAGGAATCAGCCCCAGCATTTT.

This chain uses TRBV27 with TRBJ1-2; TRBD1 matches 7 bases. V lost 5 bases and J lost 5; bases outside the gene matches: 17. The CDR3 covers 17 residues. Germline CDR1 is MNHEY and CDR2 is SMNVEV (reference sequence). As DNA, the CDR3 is TGTGCCAGCAGTCCAAAAACCGGGACAGCGAGTACATATGGCTACACCTTC. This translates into CASSPKTGTASTYGYTF.

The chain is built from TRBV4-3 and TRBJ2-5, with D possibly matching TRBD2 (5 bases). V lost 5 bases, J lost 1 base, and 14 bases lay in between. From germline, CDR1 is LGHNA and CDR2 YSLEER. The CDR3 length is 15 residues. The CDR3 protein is CASSGGVATQETQYF. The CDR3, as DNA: TGCGCCAGCAGCGGAGGTGTAGCTACCCAAGAGACCCAGTACTTC.